This paragraph covers one T cell receptor beta chain sequence. Its antigen specificity is not known. The record has no base qualities; no much larger clone is one base away. The sequencer listed for this sample is Illumina HiSeq 1500. The public reads were reprocessed in TCRdb via fastp at Q25 and MiXCR, keeping in-frame beta chains. Entries are consolidated by CDR3 protein sequence, retaining the most common genes and DNA. The sample yields about 890,000 distinct CDR3 sequences; around 30% were counted once. About an eighth of the sample is in the top ten clones. This sample is drawn from a study of T cell repertoires in cytomegalovirus infection (dated by TCRdb to between 2018 and 2021). Notes on the research overall: Recently identified HLA-C-restricted CMV epitopes, whose presentation resists viral immunomodulation, were targeted by peptide stimulations together with well-studied HLA-B-restricted epitopes. Donor HLA type was relevant to the analysis, as public TCR beta signatures indicated carriage of CMV infection together with the matching HLA type. Summary of the overall study and its limitations: The ex vivo response was dominated by HLA-C-restricted CMV-specific TCR beta clonotypes, which also provided the single most frequent clonotype in two of eight donors. Cumulative frequency of public TCR beta family members discriminated carriers of CMV infection plus the relevant HLA type in this cohort and an independent roughly 330-donor cohort.

The V and J ends are trimmed by 2 bases and 9 bases, leaving 5 bases between them. The CDR3 contains 12 residues, cysteine and phenylalanine counted. Left in the record is the CDR3 DNA by itself, 36 bases read in frame from the first base. The germline V gene encodes CDR1 MNHEY and CDR2 SVGAGI. In the paper's terms, the treatment or condition label means: in vitro stimulation with specific CMV peptide epitopes to enrich CMV-specific T cells. This TCR was sampled from a human donor in good health (CMV status not recorded). Some clones in this sample may be carry-over from other donors' samples. The chain is made from TRBV6-5 and TRBJ1-6; no D gene can be assigned with confidence. This sample comprised cultured CD8+ T cells from PBMCs, obtained from culture after CMV antigen stimulation. This receptor has the CDR3 CASSYGGSPLHF. DNA sequence: TGTGCCAGCAGTTACGGTGGTTCACCCCTCCACTTT.